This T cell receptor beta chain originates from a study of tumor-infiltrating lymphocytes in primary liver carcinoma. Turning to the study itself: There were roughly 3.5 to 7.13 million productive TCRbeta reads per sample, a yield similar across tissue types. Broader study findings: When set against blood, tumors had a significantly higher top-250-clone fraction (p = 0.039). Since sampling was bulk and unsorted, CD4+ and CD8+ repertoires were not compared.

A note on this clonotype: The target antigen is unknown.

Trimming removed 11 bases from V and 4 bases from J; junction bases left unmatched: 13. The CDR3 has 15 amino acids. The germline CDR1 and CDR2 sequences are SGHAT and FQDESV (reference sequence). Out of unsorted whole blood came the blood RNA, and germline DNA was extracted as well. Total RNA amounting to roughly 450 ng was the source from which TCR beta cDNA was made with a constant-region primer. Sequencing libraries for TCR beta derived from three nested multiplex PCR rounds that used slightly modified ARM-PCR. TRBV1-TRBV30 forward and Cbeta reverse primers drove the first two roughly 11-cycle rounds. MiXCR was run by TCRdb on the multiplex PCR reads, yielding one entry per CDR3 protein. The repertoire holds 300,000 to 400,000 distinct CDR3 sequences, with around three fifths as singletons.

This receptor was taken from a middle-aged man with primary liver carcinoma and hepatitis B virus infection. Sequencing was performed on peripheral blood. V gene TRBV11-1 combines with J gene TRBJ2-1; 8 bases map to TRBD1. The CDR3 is CAYSLVGQGYNEQFF. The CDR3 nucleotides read TGTGCCTACAGCTTAGTCGGACAGGGATACAATGAGCAGTTCTTC.